This T cell receptor (beta chain) stems from a study of cytomegalovirus exposure and HLA in healthy donors. Regarding this clone: What it recognizes is unknown.

Trimming at V came to 3 bases and at J to 5 bases, leaving 12 bases not matched to a gene. This CDR3 contains 16 residues. Germline V gene sequence: CDR1 SGHRS, CDR2 YFSETQ. Use of 60 Vbeta and 13 Jbeta primers characterized the PCR. Sequencing was performed with immunoSEQ multiplex PCR; in TCRdb, only in-frame clones are kept and a portion is missing. The data show more than 150,000 clones, approximately 80% seen once. Whole-study findings and limits: Investigators reported 150 to 200 TCR beta chains as tied to cytomegalovirus. Most of the TCR beta V segments (in an earlier analysis) were productive either about 87% or about 30% of the time. Available immune exposure information was restricted to CMV serostatus only. In a later analysis, TCR beta V- and J-gene trimming was associated with a missense DCLRE1C variant.

This receptor was identified in a girl aged 5-17 years in good health and CMV-seropositive. The sample consisted of PBMCs. The chain uses TRBV5-1 and TRBJ2-5; 8 bases are shared with TRBD1. The CDR3 protein is CASSSPGQGALETQYF. Written as DNA, the CDR3 is TGCGCCAGCAGCTCCCCAGGGCAGGGGGCGTTGGAGACCCAGTACTTC.